This TCR beta chain was sequenced for a study of T cell repertoires in cytomegalovirus infection. As for the study in general: Well-studied HLA-B-restricted epitopes and recently identified HLA-C-restricted epitopes of CMV were both used in the study. A matching HLA type, together with CMV infection, was signaled by public TCR beta signatures. The study's findings and limits: Dominating the ex vivo response were HLA-C-restricted CMV-specific TCR beta clonotypes.

The V gene's germline CDR1 is WNHNN and CDR2 SYGVQD (reference sequence). This CDR3 is 16 amino acids long. MiXCR, applied by TCRdb to the reads, yields one record per CDR3 protein. Among some 500,000 distinct CDR3 sequences, around 30% were seen once, and the ten largest hold roughly 15%. On this clonotype itself: Its specificity is unknown.

Sequenced here: cultured PBMCs, sampled from culture after CMV antigen stimulation. The TCR originated in a human donor in good health (CMV status not recorded). Some clones in this sample may be carry-over from other donors' samples. This chain connects TRBV10-1 to TRBJ2-7; TRBD2 matches 9 bases. CDR3 coding DNA: TGCGCCAGCAGTAATTTGGCATCGAGCGGGAGGTACGAGCAGTCCGTC. Its protein product is CASSNLASSGRYEQSV.